This record covers a single T cell receptor beta chain. Its specificity is not known. This entry belongs to a study of T cells after posttransplantation cyclophosphamide. Cyclophosphamide on days +3 and +4 followed busulfan-fludarabine conditioning and a marrow graft. Findings of the study overall: Donor-recipient repertoire similarity was low at 1-2 months, rising over year one. Tissue-infiltrating T cells from skin or gut overlapped little with blood T cells. TRB clonality was highly associated with recipient CMV seropositivity and reactivation.

The method was immunoSEQ multiplex PCR; TCRdb's version includes in-frame clones alone and lacks a portion of them. This table has some 45,000 clones, roughly 87% appearing once. Sequenced here: PBMCs, sampled less than 70 days after allogeneic stem cell transplant with posttransplant cyclophosphamide. The clonotype comes from a male patient aged 55 to 70 who received an allogeneic stem cell transplant from a related donor and was CMV-positive. T cells may partly derive from the graft donor.

As DNA, the CDR3 is TGTGCCAGCAGTTACTTGGGGACAGCCACTGAAGCTTTCTTT. Protein: CASSYLGTATEAFF. The V call is TRBV6-6, the J call TRBJ1-1, with 7 positions matching TRBD1. Germline CDR1 is MNHNY and CDR2 is SVGAGI (reference sequence). V lost 1 base, J lost 4 bases, and 3 bases stayed unmatched. This CDR3 is built from 14 residues.